Listed below are T cell receptor beta chains from one sample, sequenced in a study of human T cells and chemical hapten exposure. One entry per CDR3 protein, called by TCRdb with MiXCR from the RACE reads. The top ten clones hold 20% to 30% of a sample with some 43,000 distinct CDR3 sequences, under 5% of them seen once. This specimen consisted of whole blood, obtained in connection with sensitization to the hapten diphenylcyclopropenone (DPC). The source is a man in his fifties or sixties with alopecia areata. Some clones in this sample may be carry-over from other donors' samples. Both conserved end residues are trimmed from each CDR3. The order of the fields is V gene, D gene, J gene, CDR3 protein. D genes are given only for firm matches.

V: TRBV29-1
D: .
J: TRBJ2-3
CDR3: SVDWVLVDTQY

V: TRBV7-2
D: TRBD2
J: TRBJ2-2
CDR3: ASSLRGLAGVGGGVELF

V: TRBV28
D: .
J: TRBJ2-2
CDR3: AGRTGWTGELF

V: TRBV29-1
D: .
J: TRBJ1-5
CDR3: SVRDSNQPQH

V: TRBV28
D: TRBD1
J: TRBJ2-2
CDR3: ASTRGQTNTGELF

V: TRBV21-1
D: .
J: TRBJ2-3
CDR3: ASTGAVEADTQY

V: TRBV12-3/TRBV12-4
D: .
J: TRBJ2-5
CDR3: ASSFTQETQY

V: TRBV28
D: .
J: TRBJ1-1
CDR3: ASSPTGGLNTEAF

V: TRBV4-3
D: .
J: TRBJ1-1
CDR3: ASSQDVDTEAF

V: TRBV28
D: TRBD2
J: TRBJ2-7
CDR3: ASSFGREFEQY

V: TRBV11-2
D: .
J: TRBJ1-5
CDR3: ASSLDPGPNQPQH

V: TRBV11-3
D: .
J: TRBJ2-1
CDR3: ASSPGGGSSYNEQF

V: TRBV4-3
D: TRBD2
J: TRBJ2-3
CDR3: ASSPGLAGGPRTGTQY

V: TRBV5-1
D: TRBD2
J: TRBJ2-3
CDR3: ASSPRNGGADTQY

V: TRBV7-8
D: TRBD2
J: TRBJ2-1
CDR3: ASSRRGLAGPYNEQF

V: TRBV4-1
D: TRBD2
J: TRBJ2-7
CDR3: ASSIRLAGSVEQY

V: TRBV27
D: TRBD2
J: TRBJ2-7
CDR3: ASSPGGALTYYEQY

V: TRBV5-8
D: .
J: TRBJ1-2
CDR3: ASSLGSQTNYGYT

V: TRBV10-2
D: TRBD1
J: TRBJ2-7
CDR3: ASREGQGGPYEQY

V: TRBV4-2
D: TRBD1
J: TRBJ2-3
CDR3: ASSQDLRTGGLGTDTQY

V: TRBV12-3/TRBV12-4
D: TRBD1
J: TRBJ2-7
CDR3: ASSPGTDYEQY

V: TRBV28
D: .
J: TRBJ2-7
CDR3: ASSLAGSGTTSYEQY

V: TRBV18
D: .
J: TRBJ1-1
CDR3: ASSPTEDTEAF

V: TRBV24-1
D: .
J: TRBJ2-2
CDR3: ATIGPGNTGELF

V: TRBV18
D: .
J: TRBJ2-2
CDR3: ASSPQTGEAGELF

V: TRBV30
D: .
J: TRBJ1-2
CDR3: AWSVNYYGYT

V: TRBV4-1
D: .
J: TRBJ1-4
CDR3: ASSAQDATNEKLF

V: TRBV18
D: .
J: TRBJ1-6
CDR3: ASSPTEYNSPLH

V: TRBV3-1
D: TRBD1
J: TRBJ2-6
CDR3: ASSQTGGSSGANVLT

V: TRBV28
D: .
J: TRBJ1-5
CDR3: ASSLTHRVTNQPQH

V: TRBV10-3
D: .
J: TRBJ2-6
CDR3: AIGSGRASTSGANVLT

V: TRBV5-1
D: TRBD1
J: TRBJ2-1
CDR3: ATAPGTGFYNEQF

V: TRBV7-9
D: .
J: TRBJ2-3
CDR3: ASSSVGDTQY

V: TRBV5-1
D: TRBD1
J: TRBJ1-1
CDR3: ASSPATGGLNTEAF

V: TRBV20-1
D: .
J: TRBJ1-2
CDR3: SARGTETNYGYT

V: TRBV7-2
D: TRBD1
J: TRBJ1-6
CDR3: ASSPGTGYSPLH

V: TRBV29-1
D: TRBD1
J: TRBJ1-4
CDR3: SVQLTGVKLF

V: TRBV6-4
D: .
J: TRBJ2-1
CDR3: ASRRGETQF

V: TRBV11-2
D: TRBD2
J: TRBJ2-4
CDR3: ASSFFTPGLAGGRAKNIQY

V: TRBV12-3/TRBV12-4
D: .
J: TRBJ2-3
CDR3: ASSSWGDSITDTQY

V: TRBV27
D: .
J: TRBJ2-5
CDR3: ASGLGVQETQY

V: TRBV6-5
D: TRBD2
J: TRBJ2-2
CDR3: ASSDPGLAHTGELF

V: TRBV12-3/TRBV12-4
D: TRBD2
J: TRBJ2-7
CDR3: ASSKTSAQY

V: TRBV7-9
D: TRBD1
J: TRBJ1-4
CDR3: ASSYGQGKNEKLF

V: TRBV21-1
D: .
J: TRBJ2-5
CDR3: ASSKWRGDQY

V: TRBV12-3/TRBV12-4
D: TRBD1
J: TRBJ1-5
CDR3: ASSQGGSNQPQH

V: TRBV11-2
D: TRBD2
J: TRBJ2-1
CDR3: ASSKIVTSGSYNEQF

V: TRBV5-4
D: .
J: TRBJ2-5
CDR3: ASSPESETQY

V: TRBV28
D: .
J: TRBJ1-2
CDR3: ASGGLNYGYT

V: TRBV19
D: .
J: TRBJ2-5
CDR3: ASSIRRTAKETQY

V: TRBV5-6
D: TRBD1
J: TRBJ2-7
CDR3: ASSFESGQGAREQY